Presented here are 32 T cell receptor beta chains from one specimen sequenced in a study of graft-versus-host responses after intestinal transplantation. Produced via immunoSEQ multiplex PCR; TCRdb's table is partial and in-frame only. The sample consists of some 40,000 clones, roughly 90% of them appearing once. Graft-derived tissue was subjected to processing to liberate intraepithelial and lamina propria lymphocytes. Sequenced material: ileum tissue, taken more than 200 days after intestinal transplant. The receptor set was obtained from a human patient who received an intestinal transplant, so some T cells may come from the graft donor.

The rearrangement uses TRBV27 and TRBJ1-5, with 7 bases that match TRBD1. V trimming: 4 bases; J trimming: 9 bases; junction bases outside the gene matches: 9. From germline, CDR1 is MNHEY and CDR2 SMNVEV (reference sequence). There are 14 residues in the CDR3. The CDR3 loop reads CASSSSGQELPQHF. The CDR3 region has the DNA TGTGCCAGCAGTTCCAGCGGACAGGAACTGCCCCAGCATTTT.

The chain employs TRBV20-1 and TRBJ1-4; D ambiguous. Per the germline V gene, CDR1 is DFQATT and CDR2 is SNEGSKA (reference sequence). CDR3 length: 10 residues. V was shortened by 3 bases and J by 7 bases, with 3 bases between the two germline ends. The CDR3 loop is CSASAEKLFF. CDR3 in DNA: TGCAGTGCTAGTGCTGAAAAACTGTTTTTT.

This sequence joins TRBV9 and TRBJ2-3, with TRBD2 identical over 10 bases. The CDR3 totals 16 residues. V dropped 0 bases and J dropped 1; count of bases not matched to a gene: 2. Looked up from germline, CDR1 is SGDLS and CDR2 is YYNGEE. CDR3 amino acids: CASSVDGTSGTDTQYF. The CDR3 coding sequence is TGTGCCAGCAGCGTAGATGGGACTAGCGGCACAGATACGCAGTATTTT.

V is TRBV5-6 and J is TRBJ1-1; 7 bases match TRBD1. V lost 5 bases to trimming and J lost 6 bases; unmatched junction nucleotides: 4. The CDR3 extends over 12 amino acids. Germline V gene data show CDR1 as SGHDT and CDR2 as YYEEEE. CDR3 amino acids: CASSFTGAEAFF. The CDR3 DNA reads as TGTGCCAGCAGTTTTACAGGGGCTGAAGCTTTCTTT.

V usage is TRBV25-1 and J usage is TRBJ2-2; maybe TRBD1 (5 bases). Trimming pared 3 bases from V and 4 bases from J, leaving 12 bases between. Germline assignment: CDR1 MGHDK and CDR2 SYGVNS. The CDR3 is made up of 15 amino acids. DNA for the CDR3: TGTGCCAGCAGTGACCCGGACACCCTCACCGGGGAGCTGTTTTTT. This encodes CASSDPDTLTGELFF. The full variable domain, its missing parts supplied by reference TRBV25-1 and TRBJ2-2, is EADIYQTPRYLVIGTGKKITLECSQTMGHDKMYWYQQDPGMELHLIHYSYGVNSTEKGDLSSESTVSRIRTEHFPLTLESARPSHTSQYLCASSDPDTLTGELFFGEGSRLTVL.

This chain joins TRBV5-6 and TRBJ2-3; 11 positions agree with TRBD2. The J segment lost 8 bases and the V segment lost 5 bases, leaving 7 bases of the junction unmatched. The germline V gene has CDR1 SGHDT and CDR2 YYEEEE. The CDR3 runs 14 residues. CDR3 residues: CASRATSGSATQYF. The CDR3 bases are TGTGCCAGCAGGGCCACTAGCGGGAGCGCTACGCAGTATTTT.

This sequence joins TRBV19 and TRBJ1-5, with a weak D call TRBD1 (5 bases). Germline V lookup: CDR1 LNHDA, CDR2 SQIVND (reference sequence). Trimming stripped 2 bases from V and 4 bases from J, with 18 bases between. The CDR3 runs 17 residues. The CDR3 bases are TGTGCCAGTAGTATAATGGGGACGGGCATAAAAAATCAGCCCCAGCATTTT. It codes for CASSIMGTGIKNQPQHF.

The J gene is TRBJ1-4, the V gene TRBV4-1, with 9 positions matching TRBD1. After removal of 4 bases from V and 8 bases from J, the junction contained 5 bases not matched to a gene. Germline CDR1 MGHRA, CDR2 YSYEKL. This CDR3 is built from 14 residues. The CDR3 DNA reads as TGCGCCAGCAGCCCCGGGACAGGGAACGAAAAACTGTTTTTT. Translating gives CASSPGTGNEKLFF.

The V call is TRBV30, the J call TRBJ1-1; D might be TRBD1 (6 bases). The ends were cut back, 0 bases at V and 6 bases at J, with 11 bases in the middle. CDR1 is GTSNPN and CDR2 is SVGIG in the germline V gene (reference sequence). CDR3 length equals 13 residues. CDR3 protein: CAWSVLRGAEAFF. The CDR3 DNA reads as TGTGCCTGGAGTGTACTCAGGGGCGCTGAAGCTTTCTTT. The full variable domain, its missing parts supplied by reference TRBV30 and TRBJ1-1, is SQTIHQWPATLVQPVGSPLSLECTVEGTSNPNLYWYRQAAGRGLQLLFYSVGIGQISSEVPQNLSASRPQDRQFILSSKKLLLSDSGFYLCAWSVLRGAEAFFGQGTRLTVV.

This chain connects TRBV19 to TRBJ1-2; 7 bases line up with TRBD1. After removal of 4 bases from V and 9 bases from J, the junction contained 14 bases not matched to a gene. There are 15 residues in the CDR3. Per the germline V gene, CDR1 is LNHDA and CDR2 is SQIVND (reference sequence). The CDR3 loop is CASSTRQGGVVSYTF. The CDR3 nucleotides are TGTGCCAGTAGTACCCGACAGGGCGGCGTGGTCAGCTACACCTTC.

This chain connects TRBV27 to TRBJ1-2; no clear D gene. Germline V lookup: CDR1 MNHEY, CDR2 SMNVEV (reference sequence). The CDR3 totals 14 residues. V shed 3 bases and J shed 5 bases, with 13 bases lying between them. CDR3 sequence reads: CASSFLGLGYGYTF. CDR3 nucleotides: TGTGCCAGCAGTTTCCTCGGTTTGGGGTATGGCTACACCTTC.

Concerning this clone: Other DNA sequences in the same sample also yield this CDR3. The V gene is TRBV5-1, the J gene TRBJ2-2; TRBD1 matches 7 bases. J lost 3 bases, V lost 4 bases, and 6 bases had no gene match. From germline, CDR1 is SGHRS and CDR2 YFSETQ. This CDR3 has 15 residues. The CDR3 DNA is TGCGCCAGCAGCCTTAGGCAGGGGGACACCGGGGAGCTGTTTTTT. It specifies CASSLRQGDTGELFF.

This chain links TRBV11-1 with TRBJ2-2; 7 bases are shared with TRBD2. The CDR3 runs to 16 residues. The germline CDR1 and CDR2 sequences are SGHAT and FQDESV (reference sequence). The trim removed 1 base at V and 4 bases at J, leaving 6 bases unmatched. The chain's CDR3 is CASSLVRGSGTGELFF. The CDR3 DNA reads TGTGCCAGCAGCTTAGTGCGGGGGTCGGGCACCGGGGAGCTGTTTTTT. Full variable domain (outside the CDR3, taken from reference TRBV11-1 and TRBJ2-2): EAEVAQSPRYKITEKSQAVAFWCDPISGHATLYWYRQILGQGPELLVQFQDESVVDDSQLPKDRFSAERLKGVDSTLKIQPAELGDSAMYLCASSLVRGSGTGELFFGEGSRLTVL.

The chain uses TRBV7-9 and TRBJ2-3; perhaps TRBD2 as D (6 bases). The CDR3 spans 14 residues. Germline V gene data show CDR1 as SEHNR and CDR2 as FQNEAQ (reference sequence). V shed 1 base and J shed 4 bases, with 9 bases lying between them. CDR3 amino acids: CASSLVSGADTQYF. Here the CDR3 DNA reads TGTGCCAGCAGCTTAGTTAGCGGCGCAGATACGCAGTATTTT.

The chain recombines TRBV2 with TRBJ1-5, with a weak D call TRBD1 (5 bases). Germline V lookup: CDR1 SNHLY, CDR2 FYNNEI. V lost 7 bases, J lost 2 bases, and 15 bases lay in between. CDR3 length: 15 amino acids. CDR3 residues: CASTDRGSRNQPQHF. Here the CDR3 DNA reads TGTGCCAGCACCGACCGGGGGTCTCGCAATCAGCCCCAGCATTTT.

Only one count was recorded for this clone. This chain connects TRBV6-6 to TRBJ2-2; no clear D gene. The V and J ends lost 2 bases and 0 bases respectively, with 4 bases between them. The CDR3 is made up of 14 amino acids. Germline V gene lookup returns CDR1 MNHNY and CDR2 SVGAGI (reference sequence). Here the CDR3 reads CASSYISNTGELFF. The DNA for the CDR3 is TGTGCCAGCAGTTACATATCGAACACCGGGGAGCTGTTTTTT.

The gene calls are TRBV7-7 and TRBJ2-3; D gene uncertain. The germline V and J ends were trimmed by 1 base and 4 bases, with 12 bases remaining between them. Germline lookup yields CDR1 SSHAT and CDR2 FNYEAQ (reference sequence). This CDR3 region has 15 residues. CDR3 loop: CASSLGLSLSDTQYF. Here the CDR3 DNA reads TGTGCCAGCAGCTTAGGCTTGTCATTATCAGATACGCAGTATTTT.

The chain uses TRBV5-1 and TRBJ2-3; 12 positions agree with TRBD2. The CDR3 extends over 16 amino acids. Trimming took 6 bases from V and 1 from J; bases not matched to a gene: 6. The germline CDR1 and CDR2 sequences are SGHRS and YFSETQ. The CDR3 region is CASTPSGGEGTDTQYF. In nucleotides, the CDR3 is TGCGCCAGCACCCCTAGCGGGGGGGAGGGCACAGATACGCAGTATTTT.

J is TRBJ2-7 and V is TRBV5-5, with 7 bases identical to TRBD1. Looked up from germline, CDR1 is SGHKS and CDR2 is YYEKEE (reference sequence). The CDR3 length is 14 residues. V shed 3 bases and J 3 bases; nucleotides not matched to a gene: 6. The CDR3 spells CASSSGTAIYEQYF. CDR3 bases: TGTGCCAGCAGCTCCGGGACAGCTATCTACGAGCAGTACTTC.

The rearrangement joins TRBV18 to TRBJ2-5; D remains ambiguous. The closer fit of TRBJ2-7 to the DNA end suggests the J call may be wrong. Per germline, CDR1 KGHSH and CDR2 LQKENI. The CDR3 has 15 residues. CDR3 coding DNA: TGTGCCAGCTCACGTGAAAGGACCGTGGCCTACGAGCAGTACTTC. Its translation: CASSRERTVAYEQYF.

The chain couples TRBV10-3 to TRBJ1-2; perhaps TRBD1 as D (5 bases). The CDR3 consists of 15 residues. Germline CDR1 and CDR2: ENHRY and SYGVKD. The V gene lost 1 base and the J gene lost 0 bases, with 9 bases spanning the gap. This CDR3 is CAISELQAPNYGYTF. DNA of the CDR3: TGTGCCATCAGTGAGTTACAGGCTCCTAACTATGGCTACACCTTC.

V and J are TRBV18 and TRBJ2-1; weak D call: TRBD2 (6 bases). Trimming took 3 bases from V and 6 from J, leaving 18 bases between them. Germline CDR1 is KGHSH and CDR2 is LQKENI. This CDR3 is 16 amino acids long. The CDR3 DNA follows: TGTGCCAGCTCACCCCTGGGGGGACCGGGGTTCAATGAGCAGTTCTTC. Its translation: CASSPLGGPGFNEQFF.

The rearrangement links TRBV27 to TRBJ2-1; TRBD2 aligns across 8 bases. CDR3 length equals 16 residues. Germline values: CDR1 MNHEY, CDR2 SMNVEV (reference sequence). V lost 6 bases, J lost 7 bases, and 14 bases stayed unmatched. CDR3 bases: TGTGCCAGCAGATCGTGGACGGGGGGGCCGGGTAATGAGCAGTTCTTC. It translates to CASRSWTGGPGNEQFF.

The chain is built from TRBV11-2 and TRBJ2-7; 9 nucleotides line up with TRBD2. J was trimmed by 6 bases and V by 4 bases; bases with no gene match: 16. The germline V gene has CDR1 SGHAT and CDR2 FQNNGV. The CDR3 covers 17 residues. In nucleotides, the CDR3 is TGTGCCAGCAGCTATAGCGGGGGTGCGGGAGTCGTACTCGAGCAGTACTTC. It translates to CASSYSGGAGVVLEQYF.

The chain has TRBV5-6 and TRBJ2-5, with TRBD2 identical over 15 bases. The CDR3 runs to 17 residues. CDR1 and CDR2 from the germline V gene are SGHDT and YYEEEE. The V gene end was trimmed by 5 bases and the J gene end by 2 bases; junction bases not matched to a gene: 7. This CDR3 reads CASSPGTSGRIQETQYF. The CDR3 DNA reads TGTGCCAGCAGTCCCGGGACTAGCGGGAGGATACAAGAGACCCAGTACTTC.

The V gene is TRBV4-1, the J gene TRBJ2-6; D might be TRBD1 (5 bases). Trimming shortened V by 4 bases and J by 2 bases, and 24 bases separated the two germline ends. The CDR3 covers 20 residues. CDR1 and CDR2 (germline): MGHRA, YSYEKL. The DNA for the CDR3 is TGCGCCAGCAGCCCCCTGCCCCTACCAGGGCTAAAGACTGGGGCCAACGTCCTGACTTTC. It specifies CASSPLPLPGLKTGANVLTF.

This clone occurred once. This rearrangement joins TRBV2 to TRBJ1-5, with a possible D match to TRBD1 (5 bases). The germline V gene encodes CDR1 SNHLY and CDR2 FYNNEI. The V end lost 1 base, the J end lost 3 bases, and 10 bases lay between the germline ends. This CDR3 is 15 amino acids long. The CDR3 protein is CASSEVGAHNQPQHF. The CDR3, as DNA: TGTGCCAGCAGTGAAGTAGGGGCCCACAATCAGCCCCAGCATTTT.

The rearrangement joins TRBV5-1 to TRBJ2-2; D unresolved. Germline V gene lookup returns CDR1 SGHRS and CDR2 YFSETQ. The length of the CDR3 is 14 residues. V was trimmed by 2 bases and J by 2 bases, leaving 7 bases between them. The CDR3 reads CASSFRENTGELFF. CDR3 in DNA: TGCGCCAGCAGCTTCCGAGAAAACACCGGGGAGCTGTTTTTT.

This clone has a handful of counts. The rearrangement links TRBV5-1 to TRBJ2-5; TRBD1 matches 9 bases. Trimming cost V 10 bases and J 7 bases; bases outside gene matches: 11. CDR3 length: 13 amino acids. Germline lookup yields CDR1 SGHRS and CDR2 YFSETQ. The CDR3 DNA is TGCGCCGGCTCCGCGGGACAGGGAGGGACCCAGTACTTC. It is translated as CAGSAGQGGTQYF.

This rearrangement joins TRBV4-1 to TRBJ2-3; 8 nucleotides align to TRBD2. Germline-derived CDR1 and CDR2 are MGHRA and YSYEKL. J was trimmed by 8 bases and V by 1 base; bases with no gene match: 8. This CDR3 is 15 amino acids long. The chain's CDR3 is CASSQVGTSSGTQYF. The CDR3 nucleotides are TGCGCCAGCAGCCAAGTTGGGACTAGTAGCGGTACGCAGTATTTT.

V gene TRBV5-1 combines with J gene TRBJ2-1; TRBD1 is a possible D gene (6 bases). The CDR3 is 13 residues long. CDR1 is SGHRS and CDR2 is YFSETQ in the germline V gene. V was trimmed by 4 bases and J by 6 bases, leaving 11 bases between them. CDR3: CASSLQGSNEQFF. DNA of the CDR3: TGCGCCAGCAGCCTTCAGGGGTCCAATGAGCAGTTCTTC.

This clone was seen a single time. The rearrangement joins TRBV27 to TRBJ2-1, with D unclear. Germline assignment: CDR1 MNHEY and CDR2 SMNVEV (reference sequence). Trimming cost V 3 bases and J 10 bases, with 10 bases left between them. The CDR3 contains 12 residues. The CDR3 DNA sequence: TGTGCCAGCAGTTTGATGGGTGGCGAGCAGTTCTTC. Encoded protein: CASSLMGGEQFF.